This passage covers 6 T cell receptor beta chains from one sample sequenced in a study of radiotherapy plus CTLA-4 blockade in lung cancer. TCRdb's table, derived via immunoSEQ multiplex PCR, lists solely in-frame clones and lacks some. The data show over 100,000 clones, with about 80% seen just once and less than 4% held by the top ten. Sequencing was performed on peripheral blood, taken from a patient treated with radiotherapy plus ipilimumab. Receptors were obtained from a human donor with non-small cell lung cancer that progressed on radiotherapy plus ipilimumab. Some clones in this sample may be carry-over from other donors' samples.

The V and J genes are TRBV7-6 and TRBJ1-3; 10 positions match TRBD1. Germline lookup yields CDR1 SGHVS and CDR2 FNYEAQ. V dropped 0 bases and J dropped 4; count of bases not matched to a gene: 3. The CDR3 covers 16 residues. CDR3 DNA: TGTGCCAGCAGCTTAGCCGGGACAGGGGAGGGAAACACCATATATTTT. As protein: CASSLAGTGEGNTIYF.

The chain combines TRBV4-3 with TRBJ2-3; 10 nucleotides line up with TRBD2. The germline CDR1 and CDR2 sequences are LGHNA and YSLEER. The CDR3 extends over 16 amino acids. With 1 base clipped from V and 2 bases from J, the junction kept 3 bases outside the gene matches. Here the CDR3 reads CASSQAGLAATDTQYF. The CDR3 DNA reads TGCGCCAGCAGCCAAGCTGGACTAGCGGCCACAGATACGCAGTATTTT.

The rearrangement uses TRBV7-2 and TRBJ2-6, with unresolved D. Germline-derived CDR1 and CDR2 are SGHTA and FQGNSA. Trimming pared 5 bases from V and 0 bases from J, leaving 8 bases between. The CDR3 is 15 residues long. The CDR3 DNA sequence: TGTGCCAGCAGCACGAGAGGCTCTGGGGCCAACGTCCTGACTTTC. Translation: CASSTRGSGANVLTF.

The rearrangement links TRBV5-1 to TRBJ1-1, with 7 positions matching TRBD1. Germline loops: CDR1 SGHRS, CDR2 YFSETQ. The V segment lost 2 bases and the J segment 8 bases; nucleotides outside the gene matches: 9. The CDR3 covers 14 residues. The CDR3 spells CASSLQYQGEEAFF. DNA of the CDR3: TGCGCCAGCAGCTTACAATACCAGGGGGAAGAAGCTTTCTTT.

Concerning this clone itself: This specimen includes other DNA sequences encoding the same CDR3. The chain has TRBV27 and TRBJ2-5, with D tentatively TRBD2 (5 bases). Germline CDR1 is MNHEY and CDR2 is SMNVEV (reference sequence). V was trimmed by 3 bases and J by 1 base, leaving 9 bases between them. The length of the CDR3 is 14 residues. The CDR3 coding sequence is TGTGCCAGCAGTTTTAAGAGCGGCCAAGAGACCCAGTACTTC. Translated: CASSFKSGQETQYF.

The gene calls are TRBV9 and TRBJ2-1; possible D gene TRBD2, 6 bases. The V gene lost 7 bases and the J gene lost 5 bases, with 13 bases spanning the gap. Germline CDR1 is SGDLS and CDR2 is YYNGEE. The CDR3 totals 13 residues. The CDR3 here is CASGGDWNNEQFF. The CDR3 DNA follows: TGTGCCAGCGGAGGGGACTGGAACAATGAGCAGTTCTTC.